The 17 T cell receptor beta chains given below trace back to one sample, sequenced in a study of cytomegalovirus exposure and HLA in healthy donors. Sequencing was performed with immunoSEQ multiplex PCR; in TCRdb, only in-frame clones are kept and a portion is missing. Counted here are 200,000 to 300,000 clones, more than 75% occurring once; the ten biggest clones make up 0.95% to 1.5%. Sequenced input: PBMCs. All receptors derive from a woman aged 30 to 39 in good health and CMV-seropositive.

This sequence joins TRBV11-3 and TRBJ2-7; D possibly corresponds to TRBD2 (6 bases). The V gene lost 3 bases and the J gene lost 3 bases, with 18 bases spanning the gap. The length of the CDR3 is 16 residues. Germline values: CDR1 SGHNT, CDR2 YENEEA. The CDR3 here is CASSFPPAAGSYEQYF. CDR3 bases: TGTGCCAGCAGCTTTCCCCCAGCGGCGGGAAGCTACGAGCAGTACTTC.

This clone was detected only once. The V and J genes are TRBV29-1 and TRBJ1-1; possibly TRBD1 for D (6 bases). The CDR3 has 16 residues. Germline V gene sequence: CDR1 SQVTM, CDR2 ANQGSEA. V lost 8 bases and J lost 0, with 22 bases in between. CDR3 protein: CSIGGQAGTMNTEAFF. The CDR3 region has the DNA TGCAGCATTGGGGGGCAAGCAGGGACCATGAACACTGAAGCTTTCTTT.

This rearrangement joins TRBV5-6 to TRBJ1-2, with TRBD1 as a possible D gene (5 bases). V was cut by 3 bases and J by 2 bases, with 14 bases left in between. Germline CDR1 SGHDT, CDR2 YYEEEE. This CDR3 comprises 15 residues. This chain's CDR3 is CASSSGQDLNYGYTF. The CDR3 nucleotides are TGTGCCAGCAGCTCCGGACAAGACTTAAACTATGGCTACACCTTC.

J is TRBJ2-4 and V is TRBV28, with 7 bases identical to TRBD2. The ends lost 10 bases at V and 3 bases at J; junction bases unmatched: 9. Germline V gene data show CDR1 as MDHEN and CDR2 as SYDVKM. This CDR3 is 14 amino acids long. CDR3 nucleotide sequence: TGTGCCAACGCCAACACGGGAGGCAAAAACATTCAGTACTTC. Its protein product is CANANTGGKNIQYF. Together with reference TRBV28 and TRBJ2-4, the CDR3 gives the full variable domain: DVKVTQSSRYLVKRTGEKVFLECVQDMDHENMFWYRQDPGLGLRLIYFSYDVKMKEKGDIPEGYSVSREKKERFSLILESASTNQTSMYLCANANTGGKNIQYFGAGTRLSVL.

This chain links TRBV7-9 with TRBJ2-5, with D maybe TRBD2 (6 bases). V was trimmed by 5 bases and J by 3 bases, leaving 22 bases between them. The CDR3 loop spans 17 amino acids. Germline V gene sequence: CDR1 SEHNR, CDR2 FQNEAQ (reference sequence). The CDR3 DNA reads TGTGCCAGCAGCCGCCCCCCTCTGGAGGGGCCTAAAGAGACCCAGTACTTC. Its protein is CASSRPPLEGPKETQYF.

In DNA, the CDR3 is TGTGCCAGCAGCTTAGTATCAGGGGAAAATGAAAAACTGTTTTTT. Protein product: CASSLVSGENEKLFF. This sequence joins TRBV7-6 and TRBJ1-4, with D possibly matching TRBD1 (6 bases). V was trimmed by 1 base and J by 5 bases, leaving 11 bases between them. The CDR3 covers 15 residues. Germline V lookup: CDR1 SGHVS, CDR2 FNYEAQ.

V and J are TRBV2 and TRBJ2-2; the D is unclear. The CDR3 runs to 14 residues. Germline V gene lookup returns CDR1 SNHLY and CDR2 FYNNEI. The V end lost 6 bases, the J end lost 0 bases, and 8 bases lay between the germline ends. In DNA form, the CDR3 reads TGTGCCAGCAGGGAAAATACGAACACCGGGGAGCTGTTTTTT. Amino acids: CASRENTNTGELFF.

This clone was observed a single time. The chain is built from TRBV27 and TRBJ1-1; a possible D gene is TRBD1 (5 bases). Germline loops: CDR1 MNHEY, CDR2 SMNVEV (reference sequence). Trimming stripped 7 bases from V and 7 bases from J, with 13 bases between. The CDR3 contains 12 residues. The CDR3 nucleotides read TGTGCCAGCACCCCCGGGGGAGGTGAAGCTTTCTTT. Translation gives CASTPGGGEAFF.

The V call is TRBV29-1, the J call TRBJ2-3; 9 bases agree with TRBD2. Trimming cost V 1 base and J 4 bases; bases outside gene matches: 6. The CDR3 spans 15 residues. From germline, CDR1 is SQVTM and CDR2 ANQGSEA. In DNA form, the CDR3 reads TGCAGCGTTGAAGGTAGCGGGAGTCCCTCAGATACGCAGTATTTT. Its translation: CSVEGSGSPSDTQYF.

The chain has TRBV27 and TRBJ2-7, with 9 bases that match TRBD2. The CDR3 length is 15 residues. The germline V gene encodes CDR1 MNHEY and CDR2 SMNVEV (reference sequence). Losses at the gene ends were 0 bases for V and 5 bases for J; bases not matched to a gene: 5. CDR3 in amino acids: CASSLSSGSTHEQYF. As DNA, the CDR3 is TGTGCCAGCAGTTTATCTAGCGGGAGTACCCACGAGCAGTACTTC.

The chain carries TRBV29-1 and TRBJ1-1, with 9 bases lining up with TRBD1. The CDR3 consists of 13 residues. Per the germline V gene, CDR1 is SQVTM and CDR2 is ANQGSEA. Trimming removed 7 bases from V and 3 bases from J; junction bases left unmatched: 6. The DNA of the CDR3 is TGCAGCGCTAAAACAGGGGGCGACACTGAAGCTTTCTTT. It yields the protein CSAKTGGDTEAFF.

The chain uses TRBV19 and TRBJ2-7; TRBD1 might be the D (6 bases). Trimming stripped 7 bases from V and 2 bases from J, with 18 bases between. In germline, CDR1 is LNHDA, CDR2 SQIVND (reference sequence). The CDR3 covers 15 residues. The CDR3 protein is CASKQDQGWAYEQYF. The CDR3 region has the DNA TGTGCCAGTAAGCAGGATCAGGGGTGGGCCTACGAGCAGTACTTC.

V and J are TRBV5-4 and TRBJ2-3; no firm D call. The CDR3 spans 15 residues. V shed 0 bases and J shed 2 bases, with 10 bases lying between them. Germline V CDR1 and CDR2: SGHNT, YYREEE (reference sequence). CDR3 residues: CASSLAARFTDTQYF. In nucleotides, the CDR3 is TGTGCCAGCAGCTTGGCCGCCAGGTTCACAGATACGCAGTATTTT.

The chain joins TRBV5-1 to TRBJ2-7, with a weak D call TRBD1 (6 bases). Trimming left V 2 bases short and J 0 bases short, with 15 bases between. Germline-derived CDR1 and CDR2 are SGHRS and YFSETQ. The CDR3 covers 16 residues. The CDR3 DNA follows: TGCGCCAGCAGCTTCTCAGGGGAACGAAGCTCCTACGAGCAGTACTTC. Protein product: CASSFSGERSSYEQYF.

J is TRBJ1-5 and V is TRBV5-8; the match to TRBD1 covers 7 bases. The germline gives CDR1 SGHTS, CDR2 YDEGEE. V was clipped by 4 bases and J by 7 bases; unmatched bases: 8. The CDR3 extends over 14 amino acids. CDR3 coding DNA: TGTGCCAGCAGCCCGAGAACAGGGGTCCAGCCCCAGCATTTT. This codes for CASSPRTGVQPQHF.

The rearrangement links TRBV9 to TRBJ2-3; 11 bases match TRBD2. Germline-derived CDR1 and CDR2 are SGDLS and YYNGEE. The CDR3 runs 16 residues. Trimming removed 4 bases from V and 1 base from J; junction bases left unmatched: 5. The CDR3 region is CASSRLAGLGTDTQYF. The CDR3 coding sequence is TGTGCCAGCAGCAGACTAGCGGGATTGGGCACAGATACGCAGTATTTT.

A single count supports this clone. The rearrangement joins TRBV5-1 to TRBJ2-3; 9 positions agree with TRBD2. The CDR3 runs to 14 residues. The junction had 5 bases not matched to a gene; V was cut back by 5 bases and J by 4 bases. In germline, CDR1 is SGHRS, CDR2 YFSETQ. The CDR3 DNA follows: TGCGCCAGCAGGCGGGAGGGCCCCCCAGATACGCAGTATTTT. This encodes CASRREGPPDTQYF. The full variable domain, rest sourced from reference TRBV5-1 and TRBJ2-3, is KAGVTQTPRYLIKTRGQQVTLSCSPISGHRSVSWYQQTPGQGLQFLFEYFSETQRNKGNFPGRFSGRQFSNSRSEMNVSTLELGDSALYLCASRREGPPDTQYFGPGTRLTVL.